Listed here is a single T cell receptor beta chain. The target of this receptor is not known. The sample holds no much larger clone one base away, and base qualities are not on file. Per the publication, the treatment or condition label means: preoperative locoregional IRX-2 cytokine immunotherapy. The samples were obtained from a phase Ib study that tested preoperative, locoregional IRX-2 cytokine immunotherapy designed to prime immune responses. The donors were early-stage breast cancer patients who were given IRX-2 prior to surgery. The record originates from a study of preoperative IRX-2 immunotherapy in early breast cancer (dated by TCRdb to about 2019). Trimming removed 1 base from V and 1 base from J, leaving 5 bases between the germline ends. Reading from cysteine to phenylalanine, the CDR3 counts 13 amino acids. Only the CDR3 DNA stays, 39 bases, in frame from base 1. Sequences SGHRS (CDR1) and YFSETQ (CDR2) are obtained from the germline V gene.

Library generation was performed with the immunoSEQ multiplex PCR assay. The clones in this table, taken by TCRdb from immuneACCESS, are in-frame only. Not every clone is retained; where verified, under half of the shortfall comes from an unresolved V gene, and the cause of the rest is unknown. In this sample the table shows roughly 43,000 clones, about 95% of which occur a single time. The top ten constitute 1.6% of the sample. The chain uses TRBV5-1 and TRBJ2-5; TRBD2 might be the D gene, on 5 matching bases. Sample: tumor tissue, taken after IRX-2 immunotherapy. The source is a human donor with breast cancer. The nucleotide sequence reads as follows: TGCGCCAGCAGCTTGAGCGGCCAAGAGACCCAGTACTTC. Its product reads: CASSLSGQETQYF.